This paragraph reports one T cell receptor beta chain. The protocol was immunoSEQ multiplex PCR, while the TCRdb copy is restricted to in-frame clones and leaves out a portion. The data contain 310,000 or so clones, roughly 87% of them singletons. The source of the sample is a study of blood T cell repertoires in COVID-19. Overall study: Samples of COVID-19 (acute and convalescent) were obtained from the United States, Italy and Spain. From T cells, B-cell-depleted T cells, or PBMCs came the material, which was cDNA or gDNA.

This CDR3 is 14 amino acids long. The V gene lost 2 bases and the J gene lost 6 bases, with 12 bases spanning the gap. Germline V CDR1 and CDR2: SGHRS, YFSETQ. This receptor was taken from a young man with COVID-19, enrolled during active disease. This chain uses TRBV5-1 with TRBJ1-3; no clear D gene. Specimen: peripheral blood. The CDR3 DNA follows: TGCGCCAGCAGCTTCGGCGGTAGTACAAACACCATATATTTT. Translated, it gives CASSFGGSTNTIYF.